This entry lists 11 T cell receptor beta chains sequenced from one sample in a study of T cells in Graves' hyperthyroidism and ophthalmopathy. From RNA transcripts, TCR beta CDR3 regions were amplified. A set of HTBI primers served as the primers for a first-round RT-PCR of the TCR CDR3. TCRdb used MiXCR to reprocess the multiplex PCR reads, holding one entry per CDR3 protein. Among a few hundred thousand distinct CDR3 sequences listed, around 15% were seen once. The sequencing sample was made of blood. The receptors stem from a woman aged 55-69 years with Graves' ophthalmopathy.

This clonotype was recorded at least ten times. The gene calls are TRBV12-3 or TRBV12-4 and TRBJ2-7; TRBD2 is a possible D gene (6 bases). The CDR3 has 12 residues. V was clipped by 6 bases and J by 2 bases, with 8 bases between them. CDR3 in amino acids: CASRGGPYEQYF. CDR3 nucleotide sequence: TGTGCCAGCAGGGGGGGACCCTACGAGCAGTACTTC.

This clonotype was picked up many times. In nucleotides, the CDR3 is TGTGCCAGCGGATGGACAGCTTATGGCTACACCTTC. This encodes CASGWTAYGYTF. The J gene is TRBJ1-2, the V gene TRBV28, with a tentative D call TRBD1 (6 bases). The ends were cut back, 8 bases at V and 5 bases at J, with 12 bases in the middle. The CDR3 length is 12 residues. Per the germline V gene, CDR1 is MDHEN and CDR2 is SYDVKM.

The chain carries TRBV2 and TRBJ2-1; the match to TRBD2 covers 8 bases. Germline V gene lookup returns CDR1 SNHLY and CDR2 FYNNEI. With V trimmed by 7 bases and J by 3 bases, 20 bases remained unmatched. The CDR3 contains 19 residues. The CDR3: CASIGLAGGPIPLYNEQFF. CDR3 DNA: TGTGCCAGCATAGGGCTCGCGGGAGGACCTATCCCCCTCTACAATGAGCAGTTCTTC.

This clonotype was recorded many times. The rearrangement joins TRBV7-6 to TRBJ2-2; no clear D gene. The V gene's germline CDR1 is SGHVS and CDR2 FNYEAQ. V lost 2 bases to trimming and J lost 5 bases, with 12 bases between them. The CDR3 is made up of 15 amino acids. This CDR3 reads CASSLMGLTTGELFF. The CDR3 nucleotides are TGTGCCAGCAGCTTAATGGGCCTGACAACCGGGGAGCTGTTTTTT.

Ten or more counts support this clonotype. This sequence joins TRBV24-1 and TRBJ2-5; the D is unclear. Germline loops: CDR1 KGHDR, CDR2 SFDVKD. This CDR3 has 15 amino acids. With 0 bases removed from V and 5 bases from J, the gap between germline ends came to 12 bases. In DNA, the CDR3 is TGTGCCACCAGTGATTTGCAGAGTGGTGGGGAGACCCAGTACTTC. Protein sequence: CATSDLQSGGETQYF.

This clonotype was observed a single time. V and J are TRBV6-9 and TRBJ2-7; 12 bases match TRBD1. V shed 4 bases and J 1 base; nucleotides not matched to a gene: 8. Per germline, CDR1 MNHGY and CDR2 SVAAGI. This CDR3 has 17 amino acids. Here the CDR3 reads CASSWEGTGGSSYEQYF. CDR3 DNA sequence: TGTGCCAGCAGTTGGGAGGGGACAGGGGGCTCTTCCTACGAGCAGTACTTC.

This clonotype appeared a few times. The chain's CDR3 is CASSAPEGGTGNTIYF. CDR3 DNA sequence: TGTGCCAGCAGTGCTCCTGAAGGGGGAACGGGAAACACCATATATTTT. This chain joins TRBV6-1 and TRBJ1-3; D is perhaps TRBD1 (6 bases). Germline V gene lookup returns CDR1 MNHNS and CDR2 SASEGT. This CDR3 is 16 amino acids long. V was pared by 4 bases and J by 4 bases, with 17 bases between.

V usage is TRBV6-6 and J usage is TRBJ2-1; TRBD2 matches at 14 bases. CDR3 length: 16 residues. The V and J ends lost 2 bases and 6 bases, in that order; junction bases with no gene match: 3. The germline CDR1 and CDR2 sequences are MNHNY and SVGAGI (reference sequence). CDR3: CASSYGLAGGVNEQFF. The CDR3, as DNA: TGTGCCAGCAGTTACGGACTAGCGGGAGGCGTCAATGAGCAGTTCTTC.

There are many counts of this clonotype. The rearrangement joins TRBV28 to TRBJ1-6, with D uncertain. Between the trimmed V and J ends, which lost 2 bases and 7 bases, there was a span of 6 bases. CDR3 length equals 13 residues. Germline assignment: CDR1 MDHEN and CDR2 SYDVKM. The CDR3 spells CASSLDWNSPLHF. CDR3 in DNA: TGTGCCAGCAGTTTAGATTGGAATTCACCCCTCCACTTT.

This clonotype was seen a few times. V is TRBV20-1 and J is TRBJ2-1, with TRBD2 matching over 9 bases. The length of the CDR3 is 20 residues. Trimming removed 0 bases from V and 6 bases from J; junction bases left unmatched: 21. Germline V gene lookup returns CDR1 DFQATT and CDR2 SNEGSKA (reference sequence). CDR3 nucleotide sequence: TGCAGTGCTAGAGATAGGCCGGGTCGGCGGGAGGGCCTGCAGGTCAATGAGCAGTTCTTC. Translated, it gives CSARDRPGRREGLQVNEQFF.

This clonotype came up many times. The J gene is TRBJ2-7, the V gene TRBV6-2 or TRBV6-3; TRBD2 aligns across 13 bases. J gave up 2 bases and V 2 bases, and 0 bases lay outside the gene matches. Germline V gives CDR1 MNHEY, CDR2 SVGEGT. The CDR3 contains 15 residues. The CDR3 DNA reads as TGTGCCAGCAGTTACGGGACTAGCGGGACCTACGAGCAGTACTTC. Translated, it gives CASSYGTSGTYEQYF.